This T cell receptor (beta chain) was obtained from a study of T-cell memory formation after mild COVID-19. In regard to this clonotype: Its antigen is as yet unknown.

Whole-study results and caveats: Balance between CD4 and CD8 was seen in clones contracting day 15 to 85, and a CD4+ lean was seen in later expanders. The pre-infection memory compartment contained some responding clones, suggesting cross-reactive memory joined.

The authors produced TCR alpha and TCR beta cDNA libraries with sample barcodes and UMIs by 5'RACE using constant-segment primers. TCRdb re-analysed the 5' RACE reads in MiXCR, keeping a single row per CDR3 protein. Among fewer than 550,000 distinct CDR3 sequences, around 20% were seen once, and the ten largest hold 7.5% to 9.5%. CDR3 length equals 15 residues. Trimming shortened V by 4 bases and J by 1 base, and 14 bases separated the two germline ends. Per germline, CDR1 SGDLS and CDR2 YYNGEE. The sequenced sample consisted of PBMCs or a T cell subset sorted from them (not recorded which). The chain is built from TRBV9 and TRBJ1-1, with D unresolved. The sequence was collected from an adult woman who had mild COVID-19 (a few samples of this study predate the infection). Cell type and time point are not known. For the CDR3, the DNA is TGTGCCAGCAGCCCCAGCTTCTCGAGGAACACTGAAGCTTTCTTT. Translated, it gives CASSPSFSRNTEAFF. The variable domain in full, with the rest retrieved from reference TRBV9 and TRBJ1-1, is DSGVTQTPKHLITATGQRVTLRCSPRSGDLSVYWYQQSLDQGLQFLIQYYNGEERAKGNILERFSAQQFPDLHSELNLSSLELGDSALYFCASSPSFSRNTEAFFGQGTRLTVV.